The T cell receptor beta chain under discussion was sequenced for a study of blood T cell repertoires in COVID-19. Overall study context: There were acute and convalescent COVID-19 samples, and they came from the United States, Italy and Spain. In each case, the material was cDNA or gDNA derived from T cells, B-cell-depleted T cells, or PBMCs.

The protocol was immunoSEQ multiplex PCR, while the TCRdb copy is restricted to in-frame clones and leaves out a portion. The sample has 200,000 to 250,000 clones, roughly 86% seen once. The CDR3 length is 14 residues. Germline V gene lookup returns CDR1 SGHNT and CDR2 YYREEE (reference sequence). Trimming took off 4 bases at V and 1 base at J, with 11 bases between the two ends. The receptor was derived from a man older than 75 with acute or convalescent COVID-19. Sample: peripheral blood. V is TRBV5-4 and J is TRBJ2-5; weak D call: TRBD2 (5 bases). CDR3 DNA sequence: TGTGCCAGCAGCCTTGACTATTTCCAAGAGACCCAGTACTTC. Translated: CASSLDYFQETQYF.